This is a list of T cell receptor beta chains from one sample in a study of blood T cell repertoires in COVID-19. Sequenced by immunoSEQ multiplex PCR; TCRdb stores in-frame clones only, minus some. Here the sample spans about 180,000 clones, about 85% being singletons. Sequencing was carried out using peripheral blood. These receptors originate from a woman in her 30s with active or convalescent COVID-19. Each CDR3 is given without its conserved first and last residue. Fields, in order: V gene, J gene, CDR3 protein.

>TRBV19|TRBJ1-4
ASSGPFATNEKLF
>TRBV5-8|TRBJ2-7
ASSGGQRVNYEQY
>TRBV18|TRBJ2-5
ASFKTSGGEKTQY
>TRBV6-4|TRBJ1-5
ASSDGGTGNQPQH
>TRBV9|TRBJ1-2
ASSVAVFNYGYT
>TRBV28|TRBJ1-1
ASTYRGRTEAF
>TRBV19|TRBJ2-7
ASSTTPTGARGNEQY
>TRBV25-1|TRBJ2-1
ASSPQEEAEF
>TRBV6-5|TRBJ1-2
ASSSGRGYGYT
>TRBV5-1|TRBJ1-1
ASSLSPWGPDTEAF
>TRBV28|TRBJ1-4
ASSPDTINEKLF
>TRBV3-1/TRBV3-2|TRBJ2-3
ASSLRQGASRLFADTQY
>TRBV27|TRBJ2-7
ASSIKPVNYEQY
>TRBV29-1|TRBJ2-3
SVRTSGDTQY
>TRBV2|TRBJ1-6
ASRQETHSPLH
>TRBV10-3|TRBJ2-7
AIMADRGQVEQY
>TRBV30|TRBJ1-1
AWSKQPNTEAF
>TRBV12-5|TRBJ1-1
ASAKVSMNTEAF
>TRBV19|TRBJ1-1
ASSIFRGSTEAF
>TRBV19|TRBJ1-2
ASSTSRTVSNYGYT
>TRBV7-6|TRBJ1-3
ASSPTLPGQGSGSTIY
>TRBV5-1|TRBJ2-5
ASSFFGTGLETQY
>TRBV12-3/TRBV12-4|TRBJ1-2
ASSKGTGKGYT
>TRBV19|TRBJ2-1
ASSPPRQIYNEQF
>TRBV7-9|TRBJ2-1
ASSNSGLNEQF
>TRBV6-5|TRBJ2-7
ASSYRGTGVGEQY
>TRBV5-1|TRBJ2-7
ASSPQGLSSYEQY
>TRBV27|TRBJ1-2
ASSVDRGITGGYT
>TRBV29-1|TRBJ2-7
SVEGGRRPYEQY
>TRBV14|TRBJ2-7
ASSQDEGQGTYEQY
>TRBV5-1|TRBJ1-5
ASAAGVNQPQH